Presented here are 30 T cell receptor beta chains from one specimen sequenced in a study of blood T cell repertoires in COVID-19 (dated by TCRdb to the early 2020s). Library creation used the immunoSEQ multiplex PCR assay. TCRdb holds this immuneACCESS table with in-frame rearrangements only. Some clones are missing; in checked studies, unresolved V genes explain under half, and the rest has no known cause. This sample is represented by some 140,000 clones; around 84% of them were singletons. The top ten clonotypes cover under 2% of the sample. Sequencing used peripheral blood. These receptors were collected from a man at least 80 years old with acute or convalescent COVID-19.

A few counts support this clone. The gene calls are TRBV18 and TRBJ2-1; TRBD2 matches 12 bases. The V gene's germline CDR1 is KGHSH and CDR2 LQKENI. Trimming removed 2 bases from V and 7 bases from J; junction bases left unmatched: 3. The CDR3 is made up of 15 amino acids. The CDR3 nucleotides are TGTGCCAGCTCACCAACTAGCGGGGGGAGAAATGAGCAGTTCTTC. Protein: CASSPTSGGRNEQFF.

This clone qualifies as medium-sized. V gene TRBV5-1 combines with J gene TRBJ1-6; D remains unclear. CDR1 is SGHRS, CDR2 YFSETQ, per germline. This CDR3 has 14 amino acids. V was clipped by 5 bases and J by 8 bases, with 14 bases between them. The CDR3 is CASSLPGSDSPLHF. The CDR3 bases are TGCGCCAGCAGTCTGCCGGGATCTGATTCACCCCTCCACTTT.

V usage is TRBV29-1 and J usage is TRBJ1-2; tentative D call: TRBD1 (6 bases). This CDR3 has 13 amino acids. V was shortened by 6 bases and J by 5 bases, with 16 bases between the two germline ends. CDR1 and CDR2 from the germline V gene are SQVTM and ANQGSEA. The CDR3: CSVDTRTAYGYTF. The CDR3 DNA reads as TGCAGCGTGGATACTAGGACAGCTTATGGCTACACCTTC. Using reference TRBV29-1 and TRBJ1-2 for the parts outside the CDR3, the full variable domain is SAVISQKPSRDICQRGTSLTIQCQVDSQVTMMFWYRQQPGQSLTLIATANQGSEATYESGFVIDKFPISRPNLTFSTLTVSNMSPEDSSIYLCSVDTRTAYGYTFGSGTRLTVV.

V and J are TRBV2 and TRBJ1-6; a possible D gene is TRBD1 (6 bases). The CDR3 contains 13 residues. Germline assignment: CDR1 SNHLY and CDR2 FYNNEI. The ends were cut back, 6 bases at V and 8 bases at J, with 11 bases in the middle. The CDR3 spells CASRRRQDSPLHF. The CDR3 DNA is TGTGCCAGCAGGAGGAGACAGGATTCACCCCTCCACTTT. Drawing the rest from reference TRBV2 and TRBJ1-6, the complete variable domain is EPEVTQTPSHQVTQMGQEVILRCVPISNHLYFYWYRQILGQKVEFLVSFYNNEISEKSEIFDDQFSVERPDGSNFTLKIRSTKLEDSAMYFCASRRRQDSPLHFGNGTRLTVT.

The chain links TRBV27 to TRBJ2-1, with TRBD1 identical over 7 bases. J lost 3 bases, V lost 5 bases, and 13 bases had no gene match. This CDR3 spans 17 amino acids. CDR1 is MNHEY, CDR2 SMNVEV, per germline (reference sequence). CDR3 coding DNA: TGTGCCAGCAGTCCGGAACAGGGGCGCGTCAGCTACAATGAGCAGTTCTTC. It yields the protein CASSPEQGRVSYNEQFF.

Only a few counts were recorded for this clone. V usage is TRBV7-8 and J usage is TRBJ1-1; D is unresolved. This CDR3 spans 15 amino acids. V lost 1 base, J lost 1 base, and 10 bases lay in between. Germline CDR1 is SGHVS and CDR2 is FQNEAQ. The CDR3 loop is CASSLDGRGNTEAFF. CDR3 in DNA: TGTGCCAGCAGCTTAGATGGCAGAGGGAACACTGAAGCTTTCTTT.

The chain uses TRBV6-2 or TRBV6-3 and TRBJ1-3; D gene ambiguous. V dropped 6 bases and J dropped 2 bases, with 11 bases sitting between them. This CDR3 region has 14 residues. Germline V gene lookup returns CDR1 MNHEY and CDR2 SVGEGT. This CDR3 reads CASSTARAGNTIYF. CDR3 nucleotides: TGTGCCAGCAGCACCGCTCGGGCTGGAAACACCATATATTTT.

J is TRBJ1-1 and V is TRBV6-5; D gene uncertain. This CDR3 region has 15 residues. Looked up from germline, CDR1 is MNHEY and CDR2 is SVGAGI. Trimming removed 5 bases from V and 6 bases from J, with 19 bases in between. CDR3 sequence: CASSRRQLTSAEAFF. CDR3 nucleotide sequence: TGTGCCAGCAGTCGACGACAACTTACGTCGGCTGAAGCTTTCTTT.

This clone appeared a few times. The DNA of the CDR3 is TGTGCCAGCAGTTTAACTTATTATGGCTACACCTTC. Amino acid sequence: CASSLTYYGYTF. The chain combines TRBV28 with TRBJ1-2, with D unresolved. CDR3 length equals 12 residues. CDR1 is MDHEN and CDR2 is SYDVKM in the germline V gene. V lost 2 bases and J lost 5, with 6 bases in between.

This clone was counted a few times. The rearrangement uses TRBV7-2 and TRBJ1-5, with D perhaps TRBD1 (5 bases). CDR3 size: 14 residues. CDR1 is SGHTA and CDR2 is FQGNSA in the germline V gene. The germline V and J ends were trimmed by 5 bases and 1 base, with 9 bases remaining between them. The DNA of the CDR3 is TGTGCCAGCAGCCCGGCAGGGAGCAATCAGCCCCAGCATTTT. It yields the protein CASSPAGSNQPQHF.

This chain joins TRBV11-3 and TRBJ2-5, with D possibly TRBD2 on 5 matching bases. With 5 bases removed from V and 2 bases from J, the gap between germline ends came to 12 bases. Germline V gene lookup returns CDR1 SGHNT and CDR2 YENEEA. The CDR3 is 14 amino acids. The CDR3: CASSLQGGQETQYF. CDR3 coding DNA: TGTGCCAGCAGCCTTCAAGGAGGTCAAGAGACCCAGTACTTC.

This chain connects TRBV30 to TRBJ1-1, with D perhaps TRBD1 (6 bases). Germline lookup yields CDR1 GTSNPN and CDR2 SVGIG (reference sequence). This CDR3 spans 15 amino acids. Trimming shortened V by 3 bases and J by 5 bases, and 19 bases separated the two germline ends. CDR3 region: CAWSPNNRVRTEAFF. The CDR3 region has the DNA TGTGCCTGGAGCCCGAACAACAGGGTGAGAACTGAAGCTTTCTTT.

This rearrangement joins TRBV16 to TRBJ2-3, with 8 bases identical to TRBD2. Unmatched junction bases numbered 15, after V lost 4 bases and J lost 3 bases. The CDR3 covers 18 residues. CDR1 is KGHSY and CDR2 is FQNENV in the germline V gene. The CDR3, as DNA: TGTGCCAGCAGCCCCCTCGGTAGCGGGATCAGTGGTACAGATACGCAGTATTTT. Encoded protein: CASSPLGSGISGTDTQYF.

This clone has at least ten counts. The chain recombines TRBV11-2 with TRBJ1-5; D gene unclear. The CDR3 loop spans 13 amino acids. Per the germline V gene, CDR1 is SGHAT and CDR2 is FQNNGV. Trimming took 2 bases from V and 6 from J, leaving 8 bases between them. In nucleotides, the CDR3 is TGTGCCAGCAGCTTAAGCCCTTCTCAGCCCCAGCATTTT. It yields the protein CASSLSPSQPQHF.

This chain uses TRBV19 with TRBJ2-5, with a possible D match to TRBD2 (6 bases). There are 16 residues in the CDR3. Germline V gene sequence: CDR1 LNHDA, CDR2 SQIVND (reference sequence). V dropped 0 bases and J dropped 4 bases, with 15 bases sitting between them. The CDR3 region has the DNA TGTGCCAGTAGTATAGACTTAGGGCTCGGGGGAGAGACCCAGTACTTC. It yields the protein CASSIDLGLGGETQYF.

The gene calls are TRBV4-2 and TRBJ2-1; TRBD2 aligns across 10 bases. The V segment lost 1 base and the J segment 10 bases; nucleotides outside the gene matches: 13. Germline CDR1 reads LGHNA; CDR2 reads YNFKEQ. The CDR3 consists of 17 residues. CDR3 loop: CASSQVLAGALAGEQFF. The CDR3 nucleotides are TGTGCCAGCAGCCAAGTTCTAGCGGGGGCCCTCGCAGGGGAGCAGTTCTTC.

This clone was seen a few times. The rearrangement links TRBV11-1 to TRBJ2-4; 7 bases agree with TRBD2. V lost 1 base and J lost 5; bases outside the gene matches: 5. Per the germline V gene, CDR1 is SGHAT and CDR2 is FQDESV (reference sequence). The CDR3 sequence is 15 residues long. This chain's CDR3 is CASSLGAGVENIQYF. The CDR3 nucleotides read TGTGCCAGCAGCTTAGGGGCGGGGGTTGAAAACATTCAGTACTTC.

This chain joins TRBV5-1 and TRBJ2-3; 8 bases map to TRBD2. The V and J ends lost 6 bases and 2 bases, in that order; junction bases with no gene match: 8. From germline, CDR1 is SGHRS and CDR2 YFSETQ. The CDR3 runs 15 residues. This CDR3 reads CASTRTGGVTDTQYF. Written as DNA, the CDR3 is TGCGCCAGCACTCGCACCGGGGGGGTCACAGATACGCAGTATTTT.

In DNA, the CDR3 is TGTGCCACCAGTGATTTAACAGTCACAGCCGGGGAGCTGTTTTTT. This gives the protein CATSDLTVTAGELFF. The chain couples TRBV24-1 to TRBJ2-2; D unresolved. V shed 1 base and J shed 6 bases, with 11 bases lying between them. This CDR3 is built from 15 residues. Germline CDR1 is KGHDR and CDR2 is SFDVKD.

V and J are TRBV20-1 and TRBJ2-1, with D perhaps matching TRBD1 (5 bases). CDR1 and CDR2 (germline): DFQATT, SNEGSKA (reference sequence). CDR3 length equals 11 residues. CDR3 amino acids: CGTRQYNEQFF. CDR3 bases: TGCGGCACCCGACAGTACAATGAGCAGTTCTTC.

V and J are TRBV7-2 and TRBJ1-1; 11 bases are shared with TRBD1. Germline CDR1 is SGHTA and CDR2 is FQGNSA. J lost 3 bases, V lost 3 bases, and 3 bases had no gene match. The CDR3 spans 15 residues. The CDR3 DNA reads TGTGCCAGCAGCTTTGGGACAGGGGGGTACACTGAAGCTTTCTTT. It encodes CASSFGTGGYTEAFF.

This clone was observed a few times. The chain links TRBV7-9 to TRBJ2-1, with a possible D match to TRBD1 (5 bases). The germline V and J ends were trimmed by 5 bases and 1 base, with 21 bases remaining between them. In germline, CDR1 is SEHNR, CDR2 FQNEAQ (reference sequence). This CDR3 is 18 amino acids long. CDR3 sequence (DNA): TGTGCCAGCAGCCAACTACCCGGCAGGGCCAGTTCCTACAATGAGCAGTTCTTC. Translation: CASSQLPGRASSYNEQFF.

This chain connects TRBV7-2 to TRBJ1-1; D is undetermined. The CDR3 totals 13 residues. The V gene lost 4 bases and the J gene lost 2 bases, with 8 bases spanning the gap. Germline-derived CDR1 and CDR2 are SGHTA and FQGNSA. The CDR3 loop is CASSSGINTEAFF. CDR3 coding DNA: TGTGCCAGCAGCTCCGGGATTAACACTGAAGCTTTCTTT.

This chain connects TRBV7-2 to TRBJ1-2; a weak D match, TRBD1 (5 bases). CDR3 length: 13 amino acids. Germline-derived CDR1 and CDR2 are SGHTA and FQGNSA. V was cut by 2 bases and J by 4 bases, with 8 bases left in between. CDR3 nucleotide sequence: TGTGCCAGCAGCTTAACAGGTGGCTATGGCTACACCTTC. Protein sequence: CASSLTGGYGYTF.

CDR3 bases: TGTGCCAGCAGTCTAAAAGACAGGGTTATAGAGTCACCCCTCCACTTT. Translation gives CASSLKDRVIESPLHF. The chain has TRBV2 and TRBJ1-6, with 7 nucleotides matching TRBD1. Losses at the gene ends were 5 bases for V and 10 bases for J; bases not matched to a gene: 14. The V gene's germline CDR1 is SNHLY and CDR2 FYNNEI. This CDR3 is built from 16 residues.

V usage is TRBV10-3 and J usage is TRBJ2-1; D is unclear. Trimming took 2 bases from V and 0 from J, leaving 8 bases between them. Germline assignment: CDR1 ENHRY and CDR2 SYGVKD. The CDR3 spans 15 residues. CDR3 bases: TGTGCCATCAGTGAGGGCCAGGTCTCCTACAATGAGCAGTTCTTC. Translation: CAISEGQVSYNEQFF.

This clone was seen at least ten times. The chain uses TRBV11-2 and TRBJ2-1; 11 bases map to TRBD2. The CDR3 is 18 amino acids. Germline assignment: CDR1 SGHAT and CDR2 FQNNGV. The ends lost 4 bases at V and 5 bases at J; junction bases unmatched: 13. The CDR3 protein is CASSSIHSTSGTNNEQFF. Written as DNA, the CDR3 is TGTGCCAGCAGCTCTATTCACTCGACTAGCGGGACTAACAATGAGCAGTTCTTC.

In its sample, this clone was seen once. The chain employs TRBV5-1 and TRBJ1-2; weak D call: TRBD1 (6 bases). The CDR3 has 14 residues. V was cut by 0 bases and J by 5 bases, with 11 bases left in between. Germline loops: CDR1 SGHRS, CDR2 YFSETQ. As DNA, the CDR3 is TGCGCCAGCAGCTTGGAGCCCCAGGGGTATGGCTACACCTTC. Translation gives CASSLEPQGYGYTF.

DNA of the CDR3: TGCGCCAGCGGGAAGGAGGGGAGGGAAAGCTCCTACAATGAGCAGTTCTTC. Translation: CASGKEGRESSYNEQFF. The V gene is TRBV5-1, the J gene TRBJ2-1, with 7 bases that match TRBD2. The CDR3 is 17 residues long. Per germline, CDR1 SGHRS and CDR2 YFSETQ. V shed 7 bases and J 0 bases; nucleotides not matched to a gene: 13.

This clone was seen repeatedly, ten times or more. V gene TRBV29-1 combines with J gene TRBJ2-5; a possible D gene is TRBD1 (6 bases). The germline V gene has CDR1 SQVTM and CDR2 ANQGSEA. Trimming took off 3 bases at V and 4 bases at J, with 12 bases between the two ends. This CDR3 is built from 13 residues. The CDR3 coding sequence is TGCAGCGTTGATCTGGGGGCAGGAGAGACCCAGTACTTC. Encoded protein: CSVDLGAGETQYF.